Each of the 25 T cell receptor beta chains below was sequenced from the same sample in a study of cytomegalovirus exposure and HLA in healthy donors. The PCR ran on 60 Vbeta and 13 Jbeta primers. The repertoire was sequenced with immunoSEQ multiplex PCR; TCRdb's copy has only in-frame clones and lacks some. The sample holds more than 85,000 clones; over 60% are singletons and the top ten take under 5%. Sequencing used PBMCs. The receptor set was obtained from a female donor in good health and CMV-seropositive.

This chain joins TRBV6-5 and TRBJ1-3; 7 nucleotides match TRBD1. The CDR3 extends over 15 amino acids. Germline V lookup: CDR1 MNHEY, CDR2 SVGAGI. The trim removed 6 bases at V and 0 bases at J, leaving 5 bases unmatched. Here the CDR3 reads CASSSGQRSGNTIYF. CDR3 nucleotide sequence: TGTGCCAGCAGCTCGGGACAGCGCTCTGGAAACACCATATATTTT.

V gene TRBV2 combines with J gene TRBJ1-5; D not certain. Trimming stripped 7 bases from V and 2 bases from J, with 18 bases between. The CDR3 sequence is 16 residues long. CDR1 is SNHLY, CDR2 FYNNEI, per germline. In DNA, the CDR3 is TGTGCCAGCACAGGTCAGGATTTATGGGGCAATCAGCCCCAGCATTTT. Protein product: CASTGQDLWGNQPQHF.

The genes are TRBV5-1 and TRBJ2-7, with TRBD2 matching over 7 bases. The trim removed 4 bases at V and 2 bases at J, leaving 6 bases unmatched. Germline V gives CDR1 SGHRS, CDR2 YFSETQ. The CDR3 is 14 amino acids. The CDR3 loop is CASSPRLAAYEQYF. The CDR3 DNA reads TGCGCCAGCAGCCCCCGACTAGCCGCCTACGAGCAGTACTTC.

On this clone itself: Its ends do not fully match the called genes, so a read error is possible. The chain couples TRBV9 to TRBJ2-4; the D gene is possibly TRBD1 (6 bases). Germline lookup yields CDR1 SGDLS and CDR2 YYNGEE. The CDR3 totals 16 residues. The DNA for the CDR3 is TGTGCCAGCAGCGTAGGGGACACCCGAAGTGAAAACAGTCAGTACTTC. Its translation is CASSVGDTRSENSQYF.

V usage is TRBV10-2 and J usage is TRBJ2-7; 12 nucleotides align to TRBD2. The germline CDR1 and CDR2 sequences are WSHSY and SAAADI. The CDR3 totals 16 residues. The ends lost 4 bases at V and 0 bases at J; junction bases unmatched: 4. CDR3 residues: CASSGTSGALSYEQYF. The CDR3 DNA reads TGCGCCAGCAGTGGGACTAGCGGGGCCCTCTCCTACGAGCAGTACTTC.

V and J are TRBV27 and TRBJ2-7, with D possibly being TRBD2 (5 bases). Germline CDR1 and CDR2: MNHEY and SMNVEV (reference sequence). CDR3 size: 14 residues. Trimming stripped 5 bases from V and 0 bases from J, with 11 bases between. The chain's CDR3 is CASSATRASYEQYF. CDR3 nucleotides: TGTGCCAGCAGTGCCACTAGAGCCTCCTACGAGCAGTACTTC.

Worth noting for this clone: The sample contains more than one DNA sequence encoding this CDR3. This chain links TRBV18 with TRBJ2-3, with 7 bases matching TRBD1. The CDR3 spans 15 residues. The trim removed 3 bases at V and 1 base at J, leaving 4 bases unmatched. The germline CDR1 and CDR2 sequences are KGHSH and LQKENI. CDR3 DNA sequence: TGTGCCAGCTCACCTTGGACAGGCCGCACAGATACGCAGTATTTT. Protein product: CASSPWTGRTDTQYF.

The chain uses TRBV4-2 and TRBJ1-4, with TRBD1 matching over 9 bases. The V and J ends lost 2 bases and 5 bases, in that order; junction bases with no gene match: 6. CDR3 length: 16 amino acids. The germline V gene has CDR1 LGHNA and CDR2 YNFKEQ. This chain's CDR3 is CASSQRQGDSNEKLFF. The CDR3 DNA reads TGTGCCAGCAGCCAACGACAGGGGGATTCAAATGAAAAACTGTTTTTT.

The gene calls are TRBV11-2 and TRBJ2-5; perhaps TRBD2 as D (5 bases). The DNA end lines up better with TRBJ2-7; the J call may be wrong. The germline CDR1 and CDR2 sequences are SGHAT and FQNNGV. This CDR3 has 15 residues. The CDR3 sequence: CASSSPGVDPYEQYF. CDR3 DNA sequence: TGTGCCAGCAGCTCCCCCGGGGTAGATCCCTACGAGCAGTACTTC.

The rearrangement links TRBV4-1 to TRBJ1-6; 8 bases are a match to TRBD1. This CDR3 contains 20 residues. Looked up from germline, CDR1 is MGHRA and CDR2 is YSYEKL. V shed 3 bases, J shed 10 bases, and the junction held 23 bases outside the gene matches. The CDR3: CASSQDRPGQVVNYRSPLHF. DNA for the CDR3: TGCGCCAGCAGCCAGGATCGTCCGGGACAGGTAGTAAATTACCGGTCACCCCTCCACTTT.

This chain links TRBV19 with TRBJ1-5, with 9 nucleotides matching TRBD1. The CDR3 is 16 amino acids. Trimming took 3 bases from V and 6 from J; bases not matched to a gene: 9. Germline V gene data show CDR1 as LNHDA and CDR2 as SQIVND (reference sequence). This chain's CDR3 is CASSIGTGRNGQPQHF. CDR3 nucleotides: TGTGCCAGTAGTATTGGGACAGGGCGGAATGGTCAGCCCCAGCATTTT. Full variable domain (rest looked up from reference TRBV19 and TRBJ1-5): DGGITQSPKYLFRKEGQNVTLSCEQNLNHDAMYWYRQDPGQGLRLIYYSQIVNDFQKGDIAEGYSVSREKKESFPLTVTSAQKNPTAFYLCASSIGTGRNGQPQHFGDGTRLSIL.

The CDR3 here is CASSLEVSSYEQYF. The DNA of the CDR3 is TGCGCCAGCAGCTTGGAAGTCAGTTCCTACGAGCAGTACTTC. The chain uses TRBV5-1 and TRBJ2-7; no reliable D call. The germline CDR1 and CDR2 sequences are SGHRS and YFSETQ. Trimming shortened V by 0 bases and J by 1 base, and 8 bases separated the two germline ends. The CDR3 runs 14 residues.

The chain couples TRBV6-1 to TRBJ1-1; D unresolved. Trimming cost V 3 bases and J 0 bases, with 8 bases left between them. The CDR3 is 14 residues long. Germline values: CDR1 MNHNS, CDR2 SASEGT. This CDR3 reads CASSEEVVNTEAFF. The CDR3 DNA sequence: TGTGCCAGCAGTGAGGAGGTGGTGAACACTGAAGCTTTCTTT.

The V call is TRBV20-1, the J call TRBJ1-1; unclear D gene. Germline loops: CDR1 DFQATT, CDR2 SNEGSKA (reference sequence). This CDR3 comprises 11 residues. This chain's CDR3 is CSISANTEAFF. In DNA form, the CDR3 reads TGCAGCATCAGCGCGAACACTGAAGCTTTCTTT.

Details on this clone: This sample includes further DNA sequences coding for the same CDR3. Here the CDR3 DNA reads TGTGCCAGCTCACCCCAGGGGAACACTGAAGCTTTCTTT. Protein product: CASSPQGNTEAFF. The chain joins TRBV18 to TRBJ1-1; maybe TRBD1 (5 bases). This CDR3 has 13 residues. CDR1 KGHSH and CDR2 LQKENI come from the germline V gene. With 3 bases removed from V and 1 base from J, the gap between germline ends came to 6 bases.

This clone was seen a handful of times. This rearrangement joins TRBV2 to TRBJ2-7; 7 bases align to TRBD1. This CDR3 has 14 residues. Germline assignment: CDR1 SNHLY and CDR2 FYNNEI. After removal of 4 bases from V and 3 bases from J, the junction contained 6 bases not matched to a gene. CDR3: CASSVRGIGYEQYF. In nucleotides, the CDR3 is TGTGCCAGCAGTGTCAGGGGGATCGGCTACGAGCAGTACTTC.

This clone has a single count. V gene TRBV7-9 combines with J gene TRBJ2-7, with D possibly matching TRBD1 (6 bases). The length of the CDR3 is 14 residues. Trimming left V 4 bases short and J 4 bases short, with 14 bases between. Per the germline V gene, CDR1 is SEHNR and CDR2 is FQNEAQ (reference sequence). The CDR3: CASSSTGRGYEQYF. CDR3 nucleotide sequence: TGTGCCAGCAGCTCCACAGGGAGAGGGTACGAGCAGTACTTC.

The rearrangement uses TRBV7-9 and TRBJ2-3, with a possible D match to TRBD2 (6 bases). This CDR3 contains 16 residues. Germline V gene lookup returns CDR1 SEHNR and CDR2 FQNEAQ (reference sequence). The ends were cut back, 5 bases at V and 8 bases at J, with 23 bases in the middle. Here the CDR3 reads CASSTGVTRAHATQYF. The CDR3 bases are TGTGCCAGCAGCACGGGGGTAACTAGGGCTCACGCTACGCAGTATTTT.

The rearrangement uses TRBV19 and TRBJ2-6; TRBD1 matches 7 bases. Germline V lookup: CDR1 LNHDA, CDR2 SQIVND (reference sequence). After removal of 3 bases from V and 0 bases from J, the junction contained 5 bases not matched to a gene. The CDR3 length is 17 residues. DNA of the CDR3: TGTGCCAGTAGTATTGGGACAGATCCCTCTGGGGCCAACGTCCTGACTTTC. Its protein product is CASSIGTDPSGANVLTF.

The chain combines TRBV6-5 with TRBJ1-6; D remains unclear. V dropped 4 bases and J dropped 0 bases, with 10 bases sitting between them. This CDR3 is built from 16 residues. Germline V lookup: CDR1 MNHEY, CDR2 SVGAGI. CDR3: CASSSDGSSYNSPLHF. DNA for the CDR3: TGTGCCAGCAGTTCGGACGGGAGCTCCTATAATTCACCCCTCCACTTT.

The gene calls are TRBV19 and TRBJ2-7; TRBD2 is a possible D gene (5 bases). The CDR3 covers 13 residues. Germline CDR1 LNHDA, CDR2 SQIVND (reference sequence). The germline V and J ends were trimmed by 5 bases and 1 base, with 9 bases remaining between them. CDR3 protein: CASSAGLSYEQYF. As DNA, the CDR3 is TGTGCCAGTAGTGCGGGTCTTTCCTACGAGCAGTACTTC.

This clone was recorded a few times. The chain links TRBV6-6 to TRBJ2-5; 7 bases fit TRBD2. V lost 7 bases to trimming and J lost 1 base; unmatched junction nucleotides: 12. The CDR3 is made up of 16 amino acids. Germline CDR1 MNHNY, CDR2 SVGAGI (reference sequence). The CDR3 sequence: CASNTWAGTTQETQYF. CDR3 DNA: TGTGCCAGCAATACCTGGGCGGGGACTACCCAAGAGACCCAGTACTTC.

The rearrangement links TRBV6-1 to TRBJ2-7; no clear D. The CDR3 runs to 11 residues. V was clipped by 7 bases and J by 2 bases, with 6 bases between them. Germline V gene data show CDR1 as MNHNS and CDR2 as SASEGT. In DNA form, the CDR3 reads TGTGCCAGCACCTTTACCTACGAGCAGTACTTC. Translated: CASTFTYEQYF.

This rearrangement joins TRBV4-1 to TRBJ2-7; 7 nucleotides match TRBD1. Germline CDR1 and CDR2: MGHRA and YSYEKL. The junction had 7 bases not matched to a gene; V was cut back by 0 bases and J by 5 bases. The CDR3 covers 15 residues. The CDR3 region has the DNA TGCGCCAGCAGCCAAGATCCCCGTCAGGGGGACGAGCAGTACTTC. This sequence encodes CASSQDPRQGDEQYF.

The chain has TRBV7-6 and TRBJ2-1; D might be TRBD2 (7 bases). Germline-derived CDR1 and CDR2 are SGHVS and FNYEAQ. The V end lost 2 bases, the J end lost 5 bases, and 13 bases lay between the germline ends. This CDR3 has 15 residues. CDR3 bases: TGTGCCAGCAGCTTATGGGGGGGCGGGAACAATGAGCAGTTCTTC. Encoded protein: CASSLWGGGNNEQFF.